The source of this TCR beta chain is a study of T-cell reconstitution after alpha-beta-depleted transplantation in children. Overall study results and limits: Several hundred expanded graft clones reportedly were the source of alpha-beta T cells about two months after transplant. T-cell numbers and diversity one year post-transplant derived largely from freshly generated T cells.

This CDR3 has 15 amino acids. Germline V gene lookup returns CDR1 SQVTM and CDR2 ANQGSEA. Trimming left V 4 bases short and J 1 base short, with 16 bases between. It was with unique molecular identifiers that the TCRbeta library was prepared. TCRdb re-called the PCR reads through MiXCR, storing one row per CDR3 protein. The table shows 750,000 to 950,000 distinct CDR3 sequences, with less than 20% occurring only once. Of note for this clonotype: The antigen is unknown.

Here the sequenced sample was PBMCs, mostly from graft donor cells, taken 360 days after TCRalphabeta/CD19-depleted stem cell transplant. This chain uses TRBV29-1 with TRBJ2-5; D gene unclear. The receptor was derived from a male patient younger than 18 who had a stem cell transplant for acute lymphoblastic leukemia, so the T cells may come from the graft donor. This CDR3 reads CSVVSAFEFQETQYF. CDR3 nucleotides: TGCAGCGTTGTTTCCGCCTTTGAGTTCCAAGAGACCCAGTACTTC.